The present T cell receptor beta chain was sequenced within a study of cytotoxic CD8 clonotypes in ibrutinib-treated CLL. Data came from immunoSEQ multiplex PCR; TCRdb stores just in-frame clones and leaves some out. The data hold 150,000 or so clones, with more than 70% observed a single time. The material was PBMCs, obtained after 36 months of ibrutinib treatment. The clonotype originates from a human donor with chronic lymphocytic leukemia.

The CDR3, as DNA: TGTGCCAGCAGATCCGGGACAGGGTTTTACTTC. It encodes CASRSGTGFYF. This chain joins TRBV27 and TRBJ2-4; 9 positions agree with TRBD1. The CDR3 loop spans 11 amino acids. Germline CDR1 and CDR2: MNHEY and SMNVEV (reference sequence). J lost 16 bases, V lost 6 bases, and 7 bases had no gene match.